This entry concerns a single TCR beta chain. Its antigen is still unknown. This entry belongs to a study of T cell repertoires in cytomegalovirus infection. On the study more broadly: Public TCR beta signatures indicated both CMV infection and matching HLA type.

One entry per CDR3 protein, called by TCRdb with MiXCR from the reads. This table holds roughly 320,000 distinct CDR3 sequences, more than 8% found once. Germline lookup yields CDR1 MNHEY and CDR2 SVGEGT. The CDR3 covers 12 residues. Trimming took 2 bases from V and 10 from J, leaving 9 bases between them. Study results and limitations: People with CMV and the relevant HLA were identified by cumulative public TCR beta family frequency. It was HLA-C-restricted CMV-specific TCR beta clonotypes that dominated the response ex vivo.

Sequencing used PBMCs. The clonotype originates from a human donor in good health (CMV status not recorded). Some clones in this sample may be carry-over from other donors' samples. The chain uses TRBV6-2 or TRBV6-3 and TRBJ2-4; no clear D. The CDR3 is CASSYVSRIQYF. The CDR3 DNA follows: TGTGCCAGCAGTTACGTCTCAAGGATTCAGTACTTC.